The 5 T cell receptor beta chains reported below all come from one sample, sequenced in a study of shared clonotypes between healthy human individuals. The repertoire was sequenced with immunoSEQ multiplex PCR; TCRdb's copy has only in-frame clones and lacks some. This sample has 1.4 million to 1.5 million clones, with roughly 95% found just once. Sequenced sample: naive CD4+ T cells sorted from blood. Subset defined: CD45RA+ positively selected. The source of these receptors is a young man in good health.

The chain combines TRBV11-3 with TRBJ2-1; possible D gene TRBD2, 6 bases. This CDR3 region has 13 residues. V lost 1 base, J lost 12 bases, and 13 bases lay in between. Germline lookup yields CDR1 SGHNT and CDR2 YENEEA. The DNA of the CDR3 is TGTGCCAGCAGCTTAGTGCGGGAAGCGGGGCAGTTCTTC. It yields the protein CASSLVREAGQFF.

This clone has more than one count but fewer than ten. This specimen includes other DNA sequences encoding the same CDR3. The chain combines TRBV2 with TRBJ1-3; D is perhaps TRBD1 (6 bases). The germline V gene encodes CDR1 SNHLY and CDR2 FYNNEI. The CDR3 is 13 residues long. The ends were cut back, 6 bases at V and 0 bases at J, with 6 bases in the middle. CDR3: CASRDSSGNTIYF. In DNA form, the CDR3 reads TGTGCCAGCAGGGACAGCTCTGGAAACACCATATATTTT.

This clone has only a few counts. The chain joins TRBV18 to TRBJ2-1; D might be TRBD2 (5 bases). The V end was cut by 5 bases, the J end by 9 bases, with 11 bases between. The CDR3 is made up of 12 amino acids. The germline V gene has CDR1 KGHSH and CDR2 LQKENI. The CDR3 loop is CASSALAGEQFF. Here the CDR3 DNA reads TGTGCCAGCTCAGCTCTAGCAGGTGAGCAGTTCTTC.

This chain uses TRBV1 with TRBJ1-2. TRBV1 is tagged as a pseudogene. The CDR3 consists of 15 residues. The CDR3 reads CTSSQIRGLPYGYTF. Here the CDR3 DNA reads TGCACCAGCAGCCAGATCCGGGGACTGCCCTATGGCTACACCTTC.

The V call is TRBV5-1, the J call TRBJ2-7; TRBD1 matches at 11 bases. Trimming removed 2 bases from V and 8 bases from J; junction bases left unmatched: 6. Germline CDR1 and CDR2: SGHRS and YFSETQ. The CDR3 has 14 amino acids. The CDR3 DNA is TGCGCCAGCAGCTTCACCGGGACAGGGGGTCAGCAGTACTTC. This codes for CASSFTGTGGQQYF.